This entry describes one T cell receptor beta chain. Its antigen remains unidentified. Method: immunoSEQ multiplex PCR; TCRdb's copy keeps in-frame clones and lacks some. The profile shows roughly 30,000 clones, over 75% of them singletons. Sample time point: pretreatment peripheral blood. Each patient gave between 1 and 8 samples of peripheral blood mononuclear cells, which were collected pretreatment and during treatment. The data stem from a study of PD-L1 blockade in urothelial cancer. Study-level points and caveats: Below-median pretreatment blood TCR clonality predicted better survival.

The CDR3 totals 15 residues. The germline gives CDR1 MDHEN, CDR2 SYDVKM. The V and J ends lost 5 bases and 4 bases respectively, with 15 bases between them. The origin of this receptor is a man aged 55 to 70 with urothelial cancer. The sequences come from PBMCs, collected around atezolizumab (anti-PD-L1) treatment. The chain uses TRBV28 and TRBJ2-1; a weak D match, TRBD2 (6 bases). The CDR3 nucleotides read TGTGCCAGCAGTCCTCCCCGCGGGAATTACAATGAGCAGTTCTTC. Its translation is CASSPPRGNYNEQFF.